This TCR beta chain was sequenced for a study of T cells after yellow fever vaccination. Findings of the study overall: The study re-detected most primary-vaccination clones after the booster (roughly 96% CD4, just over 85% CD8). The secondary response peaked faster, at day 5 versus 15, but was weaker.

Details on this clonotype: What it binds is not known.

A 5'RACE template-switching step, the method used to make TCR cDNA, added a universal primer site and UMIs. TCRdb used MiXCR to reprocess the 5' RACE reads, holding one entry per CDR3 protein. The sample shows hundreds of thousands of distinct CDR3 sequences, 9% to 15% of them seen only once. The sample here was PBMCs, taken on the day of the yellow fever booster vaccination. The sequence was collected from a man between 25 and 39 years old who received the YFV17D yellow fever vaccine.

Here the CDR3 DNA reads TGTGCCAGCAGTTGGAGGGAGGGGACTGAGCAGTTCTTC. It codes for CASSWREGTEQFF. The chain uses TRBV12-3 or TRBV12-4 and TRBJ2-1; 7 bases agree with TRBD2. With 4 bases clipped from V and 9 bases from J, the junction kept 6 bases outside the gene matches. The CDR3 contains 13 residues.